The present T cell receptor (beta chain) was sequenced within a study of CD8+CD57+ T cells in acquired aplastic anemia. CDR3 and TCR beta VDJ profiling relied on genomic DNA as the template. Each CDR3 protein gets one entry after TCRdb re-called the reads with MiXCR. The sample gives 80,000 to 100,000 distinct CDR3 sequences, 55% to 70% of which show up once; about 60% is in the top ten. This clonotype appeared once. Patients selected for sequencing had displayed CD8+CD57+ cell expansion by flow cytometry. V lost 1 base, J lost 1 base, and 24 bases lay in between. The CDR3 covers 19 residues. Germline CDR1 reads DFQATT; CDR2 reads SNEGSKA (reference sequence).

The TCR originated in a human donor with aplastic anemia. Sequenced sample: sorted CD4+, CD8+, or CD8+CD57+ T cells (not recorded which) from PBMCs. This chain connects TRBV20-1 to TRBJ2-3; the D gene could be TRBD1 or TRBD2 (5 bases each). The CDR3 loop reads CSARALPVGGTRGTDTQYF. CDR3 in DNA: TGCAGTGCTAGAGCCCTCCCGGTAGGTGGGACGCGGGGCACAGATACGCAGTATTTT.